This TCR beta chain came from a study of T-cell reconstitution after alpha-beta-depleted transplantation in children. Study-wide findings and caveats: Counts and diversity of T cells one year after transplant came mostly from newly produced T cells. Reported findings indicate that, about two months after transplant, alpha-beta T cells came from several hundred expanded clones, which were derived from non-depleted graft cells. Surviving recipient T cells and thymic progenitors underlay high day-60 TCRbeta diversity in some patients.

A TCRbeta library incorporating unique molecular identifiers was prepared. TCRdb re-called the PCR reads through MiXCR, storing one row per CDR3 protein. The sample lists some 600,000 distinct CDR3 sequences, about an eighth occurring once. In the case of this clonotype: The antigen remains unidentified.

The CDR3 has 16 amino acids. Trimming cost V 5 bases and J 2 bases, with 19 bases left between them. The germline V gene has CDR1 SGHTA and CDR2 FQGNSA. J is TRBJ2-7 and V is TRBV7-2; maybe TRBD2 (5 bases). The sequencing here drew on PBMCs, mostly from graft donor cells, taken 360 days after TCRalphabeta/CD19-depleted stem cell transplant. This receptor was identified in a male patient between 5 and 17 years old who had a stem cell transplant for acute myeloid leukemia, so the T cells may come from the graft donor. CDR3 coding DNA: TGTGCCAGCAGCCAGTCAATAGCGTTGTCCCCCTACGAGCAGTACTTC. It yields the protein CASSQSIALSPYEQYF.